Sequencing of this T cell receptor (beta chain) was carried out in a study of T cells in Graves' hyperthyroidism and ophthalmopathy. Overall study results and limits: Blood held most thyroid clonotypes expanded above 0.001 frequency.

Germline V gene sequence: CDR1 LGHDT, CDR2 YNNKEL (reference sequence). This CDR3 spans 13 amino acids. The ends were cut back, 5 bases at V and 9 bases at J, with 17 bases in the middle. RNA transcripts provided the source from which TCR beta CDR3 regions were amplified. Carried out on the TCR CDR3, a first-round RT-PCR used the HTBI primer set. From the multiplex PCR reads, TCRdb called clonotypes with MiXCR, one entry per CDR3 protein. The sample has fewer than 800,000 distinct CDR3 sequences, roughly 15% seen once. There are many counts of this clonotype. As yet, its antigen is unknown. From approximately 9.3 ml of fresh peripheral blood, PBMCs were isolated.

The genes are TRBV3-1 and TRBJ2-7; D gene ambiguous. The sequence was collected from a man between 18 and 35 years old with Graves' hyperthyroidism. Material: blood. CDR3 DNA sequence: TGTGCCAGCAGCTCCGCGGTTACACACGGGCAGTACTTC. The encoded protein is CASSSAVTHGQYF.